This TCR beta chain was identified in a study of blood T cell repertoires in COVID-19. For the study at large: There were acute and convalescent COVID-19 samples, and they came from the United States, Italy and Spain. The analysed material was cDNA or gDNA that came from T cells, B-cell-depleted T cells, or PBMCs.

This clone was seen a single time. This CDR3 has 13 amino acids. V lost 8 bases and J lost 1, with 10 bases in between. CDR1 and CDR2 from the germline V gene are KGHDR and SFDVKD. Those enrolled in Seattle joined during active infection and were followed longitudinally afterward. As originally analysed: The assay estimated nucleated cells by amplifying reference gene primers. Sequencing was performed with immunoSEQ multiplex PCR; in TCRdb, only in-frame clones are kept and a portion is missing. V and J calls and clone size are those listed in that table; D and trimming were worked out from the DNA. The table records roughly 160,000 clones, over 80% of them present only once.

Sequenced material: peripheral blood. V gene TRBV24-1 combines with J gene TRBJ1-1; D not certain. The sequence was collected from a woman aged 80 or older with COVID-19, enrolled during active disease. Here the CDR3 reads CATKASGNTEAFF. CDR3 coding DNA: TGTGCCACCAAGGCGTCAGGGAACACTGAAGCTTTCTTT.